Following are 19 T cell receptor beta chains from one sample sequenced in a study of naive and memory T cell subsets. Ligated cDNA underwent four rounds of PCR with nested alpha and beta constant region primers and SP2. TCRdb analysed the 5' RACE reads with MiXCR anew, one entry per CDR3 protein. The sample shows 55,000 to 70,000 distinct CDR3 sequences, over 7% of them seen only once. The library had UMIs added by 3' ligation of an oligonucleotide to TCR cDNA. These receptors were collected from a male donor in good health.

For the CDR3, the DNA is TGTGCCAGCAGTGACGGACAGGGGGCATTTTCCTCTGGAAACACCATATATTTT. This gives the protein CASSDGQGAFSSGNTIYF. The chain has TRBV2 and TRBJ1-3; 11 nucleotides align to TRBD1. Germline values: CDR1 SNHLY, CDR2 FYNNEI. This CDR3 comprises 18 residues. The V gene end was trimmed by 3 bases and the J gene end by 0 bases; junction bases not matched to a gene: 7.

This clonotype was seen more than once but under ten times. This chain connects TRBV12-3 or TRBV12-4 to TRBJ2-1, with 7 bases lining up with TRBD2. V was clipped by 7 bases and J by 2 bases; unmatched bases: 11. The CDR3 spans 16 residues. CDR3 bases: TGTGCCAGCACTTGGGGAAGCGGGGCGACCTACAATGAGCAGTTCTTC. It yields the protein CASTWGSGATYNEQFF.

The chain employs TRBV29-1 and TRBJ2-1; TRBD2 matches 13 bases. Trimming took 3 bases from V and 5 from J; bases not matched to a gene: 16. Germline CDR1 SQVTM, CDR2 ANQGSEA. This CDR3 is built from 19 residues. The CDR3 loop is CSVDGPEGTSGIWNNEQFF. The CDR3 nucleotides read TGCAGCGTTGACGGACCCGAAGGGACTAGCGGGATTTGGAACAATGAGCAGTTCTTC.

This clonotype was observed many times. J is TRBJ1-1 and V is TRBV18, with no clear D. Germline V lookup: CDR1 KGHSH, CDR2 LQKENI. The V end was cut by 4 bases, the J end by 1 base, with 13 bases between. The CDR3 totals 15 residues. The CDR3 loop is CASSQGRAGNTEAFF. In nucleotides, the CDR3 is TGTGCCAGCTCACAAGGGCGTGCGGGGAACACTGAAGCTTTCTTT.

There are a few counts of this clonotype. The chain recombines TRBV19 with TRBJ2-1; D unclear. Deletions cut 1 base from V and 6 bases from J, with 10 bases between. The CDR3 is made up of 14 amino acids. Per the germline V gene, CDR1 is LNHDA and CDR2 is SQIVND (reference sequence). For the CDR3, the DNA is TGTGCCAGTAGTATAGGGTTGGCTACCAATGAGCAGTTCTTC. This codes for CASSIGLATNEQFF.

This clonotype has at least ten counts. The chain is built from TRBV20-1 and TRBJ2-5, with 9 bases fitting TRBD2. From germline, CDR1 is DFQATT and CDR2 SNEGSKA (reference sequence). With 5 bases clipped from V and 5 bases from J, the junction kept 9 bases outside the gene matches. This CDR3 has 14 amino acids. The CDR3 coding sequence is TGCAGTGCTCCCTGGCGGGAGGGCCTGGAGACCCAGTACTTC. Translating it yields CSAPWREGLETQYF.

In its sample, this clonotype was seen many times. The chain uses TRBV27 and TRBJ2-7, with D possibly TRBD2 on 6 matching bases. V shed 1 base and J shed 3 bases, with 10 bases lying between them. The CDR3 totals 14 residues. Germline V lookup: CDR1 MNHEY, CDR2 SMNVEV (reference sequence). The CDR3 bases are TGTGCCAGCAGTTTATTTCCTAGCGACTACGAGCAGTACTTC. It specifies CASSLFPSDYEQYF.

In its sample, this clonotype was seen many times. This chain joins TRBV13 and TRBJ2-3; TRBD1 is a possible D gene (6 bases). The CDR3 has 13 amino acids. Between the trimmed V and J ends, which lost 7 bases and 11 bases, there was a span of 19 bases. The germline CDR1 and CDR2 sequences are PRHDT and FYEKMQ (reference sequence). The CDR3 nucleotides read TGTGCCAGCAATCTGGGGGCGGTTGATCAGCAGTATTTT. This translates into CASNLGAVDQQYF.

The CDR3 DNA reads TGCGCCAGCAGCCAGTGGACTAGCGGGAGTAGCCACGAGCAGTACTTC. The encoded protein is CASSQWTSGSSHEQYF. The V and J genes are TRBV5-1 and TRBJ2-7; TRBD2 agrees at 13 bases. CDR3 size: 16 residues. The J segment lost 5 bases and the V segment lost 4 bases, leaving 9 bases of the junction unmatched. CDR1 is SGHRS, CDR2 YFSETQ, per germline.

This clonotype occurred many times. This chain joins TRBV14 and TRBJ2-1, with 8 bases aligning to TRBD2. V trimming: 6 bases; J trimming: 9 bases; junction bases outside the gene matches: 10. CDR3 length: 14 residues. Germline CDR1 is SGHDN and CDR2 is FVKESK. The CDR3 DNA reads TGTGCCAGCAGTCCAGGACTAGCTCGGGGTGAGCAGTTCTTC. Translating gives CASSPGLARGEQFF.

A few counts support this clonotype. The chain has TRBV29-1 and TRBJ2-1; 11 positions agree with TRBD2. The CDR3 consists of 17 residues. Per the germline V gene, CDR1 is SQVTM and CDR2 is ANQGSEA. With 1 base clipped from V and 0 bases from J, the junction kept 5 bases outside the gene matches. In DNA, the CDR3 is TGCAGCGTTGAAGGGGCGACTAGCGGGACCTCCTACAATGAGCAGTTCTTC. Translation gives CSVEGATSGTSYNEQFF.

As concerns this clonotype: One junction end does not reproduce the germline sequence, and a read error may be involved. The chain links TRBV11-1 to TRBJ2-7, with 11 bases lining up with TRBD2. CDR1 is SGHAT and CDR2 is FQDESV in the germline V gene (reference sequence). This CDR3 contains 17 residues. The CDR3 DNA reads as TGTGCCAACAGCGATGGACTAGCGGGCTTAATTAACTACGAGCAGTACTTC. Amino acid sequence: CANSDGLAGLINYEQYF.

This clonotype has more than one count but fewer than ten. The chain carries TRBV12-3 or TRBV12-4 and TRBJ1-2, with D unresolved. V lost 5 bases, J lost 3 bases, and 16 bases lay in between. The CDR3 covers 15 residues. CDR3 residues: CASSSPRQSYYGYTF. The CDR3 nucleotides are TGTGCCAGCAGTAGTCCCAGGCAAAGTTACTATGGCTACACCTTC.

This clonotype was counted at least ten times. The CDR3: CASSLGSPLYEQYF. The CDR3 DNA follows: TGTGCCAGCAGCTTGGGCAGCCCACTCTACGAGCAGTACTTC. This sequence joins TRBV5-5 and TRBJ2-7; unclear D gene. Germline-derived CDR1 and CDR2 are SGHKS and YYEKEE (reference sequence). The V gene lost 0 bases and the J gene lost 3 bases, with 10 bases spanning the gap. CDR3 size: 14 residues.

Ten or more counts support this clonotype. The V gene is TRBV4-1, the J gene TRBJ2-7; 8 nucleotides align to TRBD2. The V gene end was trimmed by 2 bases and the J gene end by 2 bases; junction bases not matched to a gene: 2. Germline V gene lookup returns CDR1 MGHRA and CDR2 YSYEKL. The CDR3 runs to 14 residues. CDR3 residues: CASSQMTSAYEQYF. CDR3 coding DNA: TGCGCCAGCAGCCAAATGACTAGCGCCTACGAGCAGTACTTC.

This clonotype was counted many times. This sequence joins TRBV6-5 and TRBJ2-3; 9 bases align to TRBD1. The CDR3 totals 15 residues. V dropped 7 bases and J dropped 3; count of bases not matched to a gene: 8. The V gene's germline CDR1 is MNHEY and CDR2 SVGAGI. CDR3: CASTGWGQGTDTQYF. As DNA, the CDR3 is TGTGCCAGCACTGGATGGGGACAGGGAACAGATACGCAGTATTTT.

This clonotype was picked up many times. J is TRBJ2-1 and V is TRBV20-1, with D unclear. The CDR3 totals 10 residues. Germline V CDR1 and CDR2: DFQATT, SNEGSKA (reference sequence). V lost 3 bases and J lost 10, with 7 bases in between. CDR3 residues: CSASRVEQFF. For the CDR3, the DNA is TGCAGTGCTAGTAGGGTGGAGCAGTTCTTC.

V and J are TRBV3-1 and TRBJ2-7; D perhaps matches TRBD2 (6 bases). Between the trimmed V and J ends, which lost 0 bases and 3 bases, there was a span of 12 bases. The CDR3 sequence is 15 residues long. Germline V gives CDR1 LGHDT, CDR2 YNNKEL (reference sequence). The chain's CDR3 is CASSQEPGADYEQYF. The CDR3 DNA reads TGTGCCAGCAGCCAAGAACCGGGAGCTGACTACGAGCAGTACTTC.

J is TRBJ1-1 and V is TRBV19, with 8 bases lining up with TRBD1. Germline CDR1 LNHDA, CDR2 SQIVND (reference sequence). The V segment lost 6 bases and the J segment 3 bases; nucleotides outside the gene matches: 3. CDR3 size: 13 residues. The CDR3 region is CASSTGGYTEAFF. CDR3 coding DNA: TGTGCCAGTAGCACAGGGGGGTACACTGAAGCTTTCTTT.